Here is one TCR beta chain with its context. Its specificity is unknown. The CDR3 is made up of 14 amino acids. Per the germline V gene, CDR1 is SGHVS and CDR2 is FQNEAQ. V was shortened by 5 bases and J by 1 base, with 11 bases between the two germline ends. The data belong to a study of T cells in Graves' hyperthyroidism and ophthalmopathy. RNA transcripts gave rise to amplified TCR beta CDR3 regions. TCR CDR3 regions were first amplified by RT-PCR with HTBI primers. TCRdb recomputed calls from the multiplex PCR reads with MiXCR, one row per CDR3 protein. Of some 620,000 distinct CDR3 sequences listed, around 15% are singletons. Findings of the study overall: Stable hyperthyroidism was separated from ophthalmopathy by a model based on 13 V-J features.

The sequenced sample was blood. V is TRBV7-8 and J is TRBJ1-1; D not resolved. The clonotype was recovered from a woman aged 30 to 39 with Graves' hyperthyroidism. This CDR3 reads CASSRRAENTEAFF. CDR3 sequence (DNA): TGTGCCAGCAGCCGACGGGCGGAGAACACTGAAGCTTTCTTT. The complete variable domain, with remaining parts taken from reference TRBV7-8 and TRBJ1-1, reads GAGVSQSPRYKVAKRGQDVALRCDPISGHVSLFWYQQALGQGPEFLTYFQNEAQLDKSGLPSDRFFAERPEGSVSTLKIQRTQQEDSAVYLCASSRRAENTEAFFGQGTRLTVV.